The present TCR beta chain was sequenced within a study of untreated major depressive disorder. V was cut by 6 bases and J by 2 bases, with 17 bases left in between. Germline CDR1 MDHEN, CDR2 SYDVKM. This CDR3 region has 15 residues. This table comes from immunoSEQ multiplex PCR, and its TCRdb copy is limited to in-frame clones, with some not included. The data show 15,000 to 20,000 clones, with about 84% seen just once and about 0.8% held by the top ten. Sequencing was carried out using CD4+ T cells from PBMCs. This clonotype was obtained from a woman aged 25-40 years in good health. The chain recombines TRBV28 with TRBJ2-7, with D possibly called TRBD1 or TRBD2 (5 bases each). The CDR3 sequence is CASRHSGTLAYEQYF. The CDR3 DNA is TGTGCCAGCAGGCATTCCGGGACCCTTGCCTACGAGCAGTACTTC.